This T cell receptor (beta chain) derives from a study of blood T cells in healthy people across ages. This clonotype appeared many times. Sample-barcoded 5' priming and a J-beta primer mix drove a second PCR of roughly 7 to 11 cycles. TCRdb recomputed calls from the 5' RACE reads with MiXCR, one row per CDR3 protein. The table lists almost 300,000 distinct CDR3 sequences, around 27% of them singletons, with about 30% in the top ten. There are 15 residues in the CDR3. Germline V gives CDR1 SQVTM, CDR2 ANQGSEA. Germline trimming cut 6 bases from V and 7 bases from J; bases unmatched to any gene: 13. The TCR originated in a woman aged 70-85 years in good health. This chain links TRBV29-1 with TRBJ2-1; 9 nucleotides agree with TRBD2. The sample was blood. The CDR3 DNA sequence: TGCAGCGTGGGAGGGGTAGCGGGAGAAGTGAATGAGCAGTTCTTC. Amino acids: CSVGGVAGEVNEQFF.